This T cell receptor (beta chain) appears in the sequencing data of a study of STAT5B mutations in CD4+ large granular lymphocyte leukemia. The CDR3 has 13 amino acids. Germline V lookup: CDR1 MNHEY, CDR2 SVGAGI. The ends lost 6 bases at V and 5 bases at J; junction bases unmatched: 5. Libraries were prepared by immunoSEQ multiplex PCR; TCRdb keeps only in-frame clonotypes and omits some of them. The sample yields 15,000 to 25,000 clones, roughly 80% seen once. Buffy coats from healthy blood donors served as controls. The sequenced sample was CD4+ T cells from blood buffy coats. The chain recombines TRBV6-5 with TRBJ2-5, with TRBD2 identical over 8 bases. The receptor comes from a human donor in good health. The DNA for the CDR3 is TGTGCCAGCAGCGGACTAGCTAGCGAGACCCAGTACTTC. Translating it yields CASSGLASETQYF.